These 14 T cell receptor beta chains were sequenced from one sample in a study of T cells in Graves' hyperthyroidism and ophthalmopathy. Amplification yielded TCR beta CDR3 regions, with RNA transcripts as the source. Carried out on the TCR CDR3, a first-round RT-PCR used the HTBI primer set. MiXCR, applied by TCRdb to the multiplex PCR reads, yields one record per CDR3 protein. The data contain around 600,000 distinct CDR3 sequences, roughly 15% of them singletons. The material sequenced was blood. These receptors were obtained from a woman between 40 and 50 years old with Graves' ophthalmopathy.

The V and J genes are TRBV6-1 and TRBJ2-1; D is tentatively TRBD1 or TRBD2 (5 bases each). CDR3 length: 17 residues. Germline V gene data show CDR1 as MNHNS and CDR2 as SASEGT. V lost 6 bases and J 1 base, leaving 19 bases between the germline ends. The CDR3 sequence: CASRVVRGPGSYNEQFF. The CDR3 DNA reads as TGTGCCAGCAGAGTGGTTCGGGGACCGGGGTCCTACAATGAGCAGTTCTTC.

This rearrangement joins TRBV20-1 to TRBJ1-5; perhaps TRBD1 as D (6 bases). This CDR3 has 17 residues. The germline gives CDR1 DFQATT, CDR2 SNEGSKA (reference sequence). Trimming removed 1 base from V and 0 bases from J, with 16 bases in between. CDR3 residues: CSARGSGVFYSNQPQHF. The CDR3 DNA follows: TGCAGTGCTAGAGGTTCAGGGGTCTTCTATAGCAATCAGCCCCAGCATTTT.

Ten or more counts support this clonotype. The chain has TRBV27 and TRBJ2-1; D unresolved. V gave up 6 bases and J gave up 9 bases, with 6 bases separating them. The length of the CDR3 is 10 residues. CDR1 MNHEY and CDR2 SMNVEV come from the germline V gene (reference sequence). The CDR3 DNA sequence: TGTGCCAGCAGAGCGTCTGAGCAGTTCTTC. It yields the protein CASRASEQFF.

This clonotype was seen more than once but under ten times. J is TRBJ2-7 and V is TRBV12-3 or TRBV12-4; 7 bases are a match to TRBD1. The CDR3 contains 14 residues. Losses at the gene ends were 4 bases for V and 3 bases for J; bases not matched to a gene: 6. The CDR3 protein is CASSSGQIVYEQYF. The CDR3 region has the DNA TGTGCCAGCAGTTCGGGACAGATCGTCTACGAGCAGTACTTC.

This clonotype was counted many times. The CDR3 DNA reads TGTGCCAGCAGCTTCGCAGGGGGCTACCTGAACACTGAAGCTTTCTTT. Its protein is CASSFAGGYLNTEAFF. The J gene is TRBJ1-1, the V gene TRBV7-2, with 8 bases matching TRBD1. This CDR3 region has 16 residues. Germline-derived CDR1 and CDR2 are SGHTA and FQGNSA. The trim removed 3 bases at V and 0 bases at J, leaving 6 bases unmatched.

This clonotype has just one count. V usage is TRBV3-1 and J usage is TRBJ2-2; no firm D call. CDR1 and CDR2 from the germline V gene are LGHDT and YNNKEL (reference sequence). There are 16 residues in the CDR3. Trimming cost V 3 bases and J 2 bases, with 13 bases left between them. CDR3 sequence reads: CASSHPAGTNTGELFF. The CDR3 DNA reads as TGTGCCAGCAGCCACCCCGCAGGAACCAACACCGGGGAGCTGTTTTTT.

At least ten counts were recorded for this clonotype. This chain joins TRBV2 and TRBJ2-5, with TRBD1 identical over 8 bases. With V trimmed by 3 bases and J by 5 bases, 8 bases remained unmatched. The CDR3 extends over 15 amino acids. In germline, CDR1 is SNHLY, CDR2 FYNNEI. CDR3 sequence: CASSDGTGSGETQYF. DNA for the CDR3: TGTGCCAGCAGTGATGGGACAGGTAGTGGGGAGACCCAGTACTTC.

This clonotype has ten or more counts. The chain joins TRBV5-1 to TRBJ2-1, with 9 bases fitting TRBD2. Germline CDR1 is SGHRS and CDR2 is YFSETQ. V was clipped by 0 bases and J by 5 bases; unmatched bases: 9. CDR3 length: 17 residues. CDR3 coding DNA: TGCGCCAGCAGCTTGGGTGGACTAGCGTTTGGAAACAATGAGCAGTTCTTC. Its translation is CASSLGGLAFGNNEQFF.

The CDR3 sequence: CASSLIGVQGGTGELFF. DNA of the CDR3: TGTGCCAGCAGCTTAATAGGCGTCCAGGGGGGCACCGGGGAGCTGTTTTTT. The rearrangement links TRBV7-3 to TRBJ2-2; possible D gene TRBD1, 7 bases. The CDR3 consists of 17 residues. Trimming took off 1 base at V and 4 bases at J, with 16 bases between the two ends. The germline gives CDR1 SGHTA, CDR2 FQGTGA.

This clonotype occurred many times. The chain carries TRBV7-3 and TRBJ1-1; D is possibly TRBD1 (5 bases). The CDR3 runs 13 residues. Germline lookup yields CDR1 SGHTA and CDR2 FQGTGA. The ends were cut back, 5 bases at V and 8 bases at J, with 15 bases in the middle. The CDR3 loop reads CASSPGPRGEAFF. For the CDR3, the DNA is TGTGCCAGCAGCCCGGGACCGAGGGGAGAAGCTTTCTTT.

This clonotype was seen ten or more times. CDR3: CSARDPRGSSYNEQFF. The CDR3, as DNA: TGCAGTGCTAGAGATCCCCGGGGGAGCTCCTACAATGAGCAGTTCTTC. The genes are TRBV20-1 and TRBJ2-1, with TRBD2 as a possible D gene (6 bases). V lost 0 bases and J lost 0, with 12 bases in between. The germline gives CDR1 DFQATT, CDR2 SNEGSKA (reference sequence). The CDR3 consists of 16 residues.

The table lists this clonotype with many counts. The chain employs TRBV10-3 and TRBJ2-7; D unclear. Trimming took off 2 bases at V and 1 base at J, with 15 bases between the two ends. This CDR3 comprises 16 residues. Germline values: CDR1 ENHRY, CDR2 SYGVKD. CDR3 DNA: TGTGCCATCAGTGAGCCTCTGGCAGGCGGTTCCTACGAGCAGTACTTC. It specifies CAISEPLAGGSYEQYF.

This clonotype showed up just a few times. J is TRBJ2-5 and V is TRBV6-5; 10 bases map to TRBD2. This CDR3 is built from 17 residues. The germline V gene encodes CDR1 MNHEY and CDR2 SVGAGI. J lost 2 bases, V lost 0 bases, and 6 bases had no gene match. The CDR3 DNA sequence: TGTGCCAGCAGTTACTCTGGAGCGGGAGGGGAGCAAGAGACCCAGTACTTC. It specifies CASSYSGAGGEQETQYF.

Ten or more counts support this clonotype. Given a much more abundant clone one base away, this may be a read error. CDR3 sequence reads: CANSPGVVSGETQYF. The CDR3 nucleotides read TGTGCCAACAGCCCGGGGGTCGTATCTGGAGAGACCCAGTACTTC. J is TRBJ2-5 and V is TRBV27; D is perhaps TRBD2 (6 bases). The CDR3 length is 15 residues. From germline, CDR1 is MNHEY and CDR2 SMNVEV (reference sequence). Trimming shortened V by 10 bases and J by 4 bases, and 22 bases separated the two germline ends.